Below are 28 T cell receptor beta chains sequenced from a single sample in a study of identical twins. TCRdb passed the 5' RACE reads through MiXCR, listing each CDR3 protein once. The sample lists hundreds of thousands of distinct CDR3 sequences, approximately 20% seen once, with around 0.48% in the top ten. These sequences were also reported in another study, on yellow fever vaccine responses in identical twins.

Input material: CD4+ T cells sorted from blood. The receptors were gathered from a woman aged 18-30 years in good health.

Remarks on this clonotype: One junction end disagrees with the germline gene, perhaps due to a read error. The chain couples TRBV3-1 to TRBJ2-1; no clear D. Germline CDR1 and CDR2: LGHDT and YNNKEL (reference sequence). This CDR3 contains 15 residues. The CDR3 nucleotides read TGTGCCAGCAGTCAAGGGCTTCTCCCCTACAATGAGCAGTTCTTC. It codes for CASSQGLLPYNEQFF.

This clonotype appeared a single time. The chain combines TRBV5-6 with TRBJ1-4; 7 nucleotides match TRBD1. The germline V gene encodes CDR1 SGHDT and CDR2 YYEEEE. The CDR3 sequence is 14 residues long. J gave up 8 bases and V 4 bases, and 8 bases lay outside the gene matches. The CDR3 region has the DNA TGTGCCAGCAGCAACCAGGGGGAGGAGGAAAAACTGTTTTTT. Its protein is CASSNQGEEEKLFF.

The CDR3 DNA is TGTGCCATCGGGGGACAGAACACAGATACGCAGTATTTT. Its translation is CAIGGQNTDTQYF. The J gene is TRBJ2-3, the V gene TRBV10-3; 7 bases map to TRBD1. The CDR3 is made up of 13 amino acids. From germline, CDR1 is ENHRY and CDR2 SYGVKD. The V and J ends lost 8 bases and 2 bases, in that order; junction bases with no gene match: 4.

This clonotype was recorded a few times. The V call is TRBV6-2 or TRBV6-3, the J call TRBJ2-3; TRBD2 matches at 8 bases. The length of the CDR3 is 14 residues. Germline V gives CDR1 MNHEY, CDR2 SVGEGT. V dropped 9 bases and J dropped 7; count of bases not matched to a gene: 12. The CDR3 spells CASTRAGVAHTQYF. CDR3 bases: TGTGCCAGTACCCGAGCGGGAGTCGCCCATACGCAGTATTTT.

This clonotype was observed a few times. J is TRBJ1-3 and V is TRBV7-6; tentative D call: TRBD1 (5 bases). The CDR3 consists of 16 residues. Looked up from germline, CDR1 is SGHVS and CDR2 is FNYEAQ. V shed 1 base and J shed 3 bases, with 13 bases lying between them. The CDR3 nucleotides are TGTGCCAGCAGCTTAGTAAGGCCAGGGAGTGGAAACACCATATATTTT. It translates to CASSLVRPGSGNTIYF. The full variable domain, rest sourced from reference TRBV7-6 and TRBJ1-3, is GAGVSQSPRYKVTKRGQDVALRCDPISGHVSLYWYRQALGQGPEFLTYFNYEAQQDKSGLPNDRFSAERPEGSISTLTIQRTEQRDSAMYRCASSLVRPGSGNTIYFGEGSWLTVV.

This chain joins TRBV6-5 and TRBJ1-1; D uncertain. The CDR3 has 15 residues. V dropped 4 bases and J dropped 0 bases, with 12 bases sitting between them. The germline CDR1 and CDR2 sequences are MNHEY and SVGAGI. The CDR3, as DNA: TGTGCCAGCAGTTTATCGACCGGCATGAACACTGAAGCTTTCTTT. It translates to CASSLSTGMNTEAFF.

A single count supports this clonotype. This chain joins TRBV6-5 and TRBJ2-7, with TRBD1 matching 8 bases. This CDR3 is 17 amino acids long. J gave up 0 bases and V 2 bases, and 9 bases lay outside the gene matches. CDR1 MNHEY and CDR2 SVGAGI come from the germline V gene. The CDR3 DNA follows: TGTGCCAGCAGTTACCCGAAGACAGGGGATATCTCCTACGAGCAGTACGTC. Translation: CASSYPKTGDISYEQYV.

This clonotype occurred a few times. V is TRBV7-2 and J is TRBJ1-2; TRBD1 might be the D (5 bases). V shed 0 bases and J shed 7 bases, with 6 bases lying between them. Germline V lookup: CDR1 SGHTA, CDR2 FQGNSA. This CDR3 has 12 residues. CDR3 nucleotide sequence: TGTGCCAGCAGCTTAGCAGGGGCTGGCTACACCTTC. As protein: CASSLAGAGYTF.

The chain joins TRBV24-1 to TRBJ2-1; TRBD2 aligns across 7 bases. Germline V lookup: CDR1 KGHDR, CDR2 SFDVKD. CDR3 length: 17 amino acids. The J segment lost 4 bases and the V segment lost 4 bases, leaving 12 bases of the junction unmatched. CDR3 sequence (DNA): TGTGCCACCAGTGACTCCACCCCCAGCGGGGTATACAATGAGCAGTTCTTC. This sequence encodes CATSDSTPSGVYNEQFF.

This clonotype was seen a few times. The J gene is TRBJ2-5, the V gene TRBV7-8, with 14 bases identical to TRBD2. Germline values: CDR1 SGHVS, CDR2 FQNEAQ. The CDR3 extends over 14 amino acids. The ends lost 6 bases at V and 5 bases at J; junction bases unmatched: 2. The CDR3 is CASRGLAGAETQYF. CDR3 nucleotide sequence: TGTGCCAGCAGGGGACTAGCGGGGGCGGAGACCCAGTACTTC.

This clonotype appeared a few times. J is TRBJ2-1 and V is TRBV7-9, with D tentatively TRBD1 or TRBD2 (5 bases each). V lost 1 base and J lost 10, with 23 bases in between. This CDR3 comprises 17 residues. Germline CDR1 SEHNR, CDR2 FQNEAQ (reference sequence). The CDR3 spells CASSLDWGGRADVEQFF. In DNA form, the CDR3 reads TGTGCCAGCAGCTTAGACTGGGGCGGGCGAGCGGATGTAGAGCAGTTCTTC. The full variable domain, completed using reference TRBV7-9 and TRBJ2-1, is DTGVSQNPRHKITKRGQNVTFRCDPISEHNRLYWYRQTLGQGPEFLTYFQNEAQLEKSRLLSDRFSAERPKGSFSTLEIQRTEQGDSAMYLCASSLDWGGRADVEQFFGPGTRLTVL.

This clonotype was found a few times. The chain couples TRBV24-1 to TRBJ2-1; 10 nucleotides match TRBD2. Germline CDR1 and CDR2: KGHDR and SFDVKD. This CDR3 region has 13 residues. V lost 6 bases and J lost 8; bases outside the gene matches: 3. CDR3 in DNA: TGTGCCACCAGTTTAGCGGGAGGCTATGAGCAGTTCTTC. Translated: CATSLAGGYEQFF.

CDR3 region: CASSGAVNTEAFF. Written as DNA, the CDR3 is TGTGCCAGCAGCGGGGCGGTGAACACTGAAGCTTTCTTT. The rearrangement joins TRBV5-6 to TRBJ1-1; a weak D match, TRBD1 (5 bases). Germline values: CDR1 SGHDT, CDR2 YYEEEE. There are 13 residues in the CDR3. V was trimmed by 4 bases and J by 0 bases, leaving 7 bases between them.

In DNA, the CDR3 is TGTGCCAGCAGCTTAGCCTGGGTTGGGGACAGGGGCGTGAACACTGAAGCTTTCTTT. Protein product: CASSLAWVGDRGVNTEAFF. This chain uses TRBV11-1 with TRBJ1-1; 10 nucleotides line up with TRBD1. From germline, CDR1 is SGHAT and CDR2 FQDESV (reference sequence). V lost 0 bases, J lost 0 bases, and 10 bases stayed unmatched. This CDR3 is built from 19 residues.

The chain employs TRBV28 and TRBJ2-3; 7 bases line up with TRBD1. The trim removed 6 bases at V and 1 base at J, leaving 7 bases unmatched. The CDR3 spans 15 residues. CDR1 MDHEN and CDR2 SYDVKM come from the germline V gene. As DNA, the CDR3 is TGTGCCAGCAGCACTACAGGGGACGGCACAGATACGCAGTATTTT. Translating gives CASSTTGDGTDTQYF. Variable domain in full (rest from reference TRBV28 and TRBJ2-3): DVKVTQSSRYLVKRTGEKVFLECVQDMDHENMFWYRQDPGLGLRLIYFSYDVKMKEKGDIPEGYSVSREKKERFSLILESASTNQTSMYLCASSTTGDGTDTQYFGPGTRLTVL.

In its sample, this clonotype was seen many times. The chain is built from TRBV4-1 and TRBJ2-1, with 8 nucleotides matching TRBD2. CDR3 length: 16 residues. Germline CDR1 is MGHRA and CDR2 is YSYEKL. Trimming removed 2 bases from V and 4 bases from J; junction bases left unmatched: 7. DNA of the CDR3: TGCGCCAGCAGCCAACCCGGGAGGGGGGGGTACAATGAGCAGTTCTTC. This codes for CASSQPGRGGYNEQFF.

The chain joins TRBV2 to TRBJ2-1, with D possibly matching TRBD2 (5 bases). The germline V gene encodes CDR1 SNHLY and CDR2 FYNNEI. The CDR3 spans 19 residues. V was shortened by 6 bases and J by 4 bases, with 28 bases between the two germline ends. Here the CDR3 DNA reads TGTGCCAGCAGCGACCGAGTCGGAGGAGCGGCCGCAACGTACAATGAGCAGTTCTTC. Translation gives CASSDRVGGAAATYNEQFF.

This clonotype was seen a few times. J is TRBJ1-2 and V is TRBV20-1, with 11 bases that match TRBD1. V trimming: 1 base; J trimming: 1 base; junction bases outside the gene matches: 5. Germline V lookup: CDR1 DFQATT, CDR2 SNEGSKA (reference sequence). CDR3 length: 16 amino acids. The CDR3: CSARGDGTGGNYGYTF. CDR3 nucleotides: TGCAGTGCTAGAGGTGACGGGACAGGGGGTAACTATGGCTACACCTTC.

This clonotype was counted only a few times. The rearrangement links TRBV20-1 to TRBJ2-2; possibly TRBD2 for D (5 bases). V was shortened by 1 base and J by 7 bases, with 13 bases between the two germline ends. The CDR3 consists of 14 residues. Per the germline V gene, CDR1 is DFQATT and CDR2 is SNEGSKA (reference sequence). CDR3 loop: CSARGRRGIGELFF. DNA for the CDR3: TGCAGTGCTAGAGGCCGTCGGGGAATCGGGGAGCTGTTTTTT.

This clonotype has ten or more counts. The chain combines TRBV10-3 with TRBJ2-7, with no clear D. Germline V gene data show CDR1 as ENHRY and CDR2 as SYGVKD. Trimming removed 4 bases from V and 0 bases from J, with 10 bases in between. There are 14 residues in the CDR3. CDR3 sequence reads: CAISARSDSYEQYF. The CDR3 DNA follows: TGTGCCATCAGTGCCCGGTCGGACTCCTACGAGCAGTACTTC.

The chain joins TRBV3-1 to TRBJ2-1; TRBD2 matches 13 bases. The CDR3 runs to 15 residues. Per germline, CDR1 LGHDT and CDR2 YNNKEL (reference sequence). Trimming removed 5 bases from V and 9 bases from J; junction bases left unmatched: 7. The CDR3 region has the DNA TGTGCCAGCAGCTCACTAGCGGGAGGGTTGGTTGAGCAGTTCTTC. Encoded protein: CASSSLAGGLVEQFF.

This clonotype was counted only a few times. CDR3 loop: CASSQGTPRFF. CDR3 in DNA: TGTGCCAGCAGCCAAGGGACCCCCCGGTTCTTC. The rearrangement uses TRBV3-1 and TRBJ2-1; D is undetermined. Germline V gene data show CDR1 as LGHDT and CDR2 as YNNKEL (reference sequence). CDR3 length: 11 residues. Trimming took 1 base from V and 15 from J, leaving 10 bases between them.

This clonotype was seen more than once but under ten times. The chain joins TRBV20-1 to TRBJ2-3; no firm D call. Trimming shortened V by 6 bases and J by 1 base, and 14 bases separated the two germline ends. The CDR3 totals 14 residues. CDR1 is DFQATT and CDR2 is SNEGSKA in the germline V gene (reference sequence). The chain's CDR3 is CSAILGSRTDTQYF. The CDR3 nucleotides read TGCAGTGCGATCTTGGGTAGCCGCACAGATACGCAGTATTTT.

Many counts were recorded for this clonotype. CDR3 DNA: TGCGCCAGCAGGTCAGCCGGGACTAGCGGCTACAATGAGCAGTTCTTC. Residues: CASRSAGTSGYNEQFF. V gene TRBV5-1 combines with J gene TRBJ2-1; 11 bases align to TRBD2. The CDR3 sequence is 16 residues long. Germline lookup yields CDR1 SGHRS and CDR2 YFSETQ. V lost 5 bases to trimming and J lost 3 bases; unmatched junction nucleotides: 7.

This sequence joins TRBV7-9 and TRBJ2-5; a possible D gene is TRBD2 (6 bases). CDR3 size: 15 residues. CDR1 is SEHNR, CDR2 FQNEAQ, per germline (reference sequence). V was clipped by 0 bases and J by 5 bases, with 13 bases between them. The CDR3 sequence: CASSLAWAGSETQYF. As DNA, the CDR3 is TGTGCCAGCAGCTTAGCGTGGGCGGGGAGTGAGACCCAGTACTTC.

The J gene is TRBJ2-7, the V gene TRBV6-2 or TRBV6-3, with 9 bases lining up with TRBD2. The CDR3 consists of 15 residues. Germline loops: CDR1 MNHEY, CDR2 SVGEGT. V shed 6 bases, J shed 3 bases, and the junction held 9 bases outside the gene matches. CDR3 sequence reads: CASSPRLADVYEQYF. CDR3 nucleotides: TGTGCCAGCAGCCCTCGACTAGCGGATGTCTACGAGCAGTACTTC.

This clonotype turned up a few times. The gene calls are TRBV25-1 and TRBJ1-2; D remains ambiguous. The germline V gene encodes CDR1 MGHDK and CDR2 SYGVNS. The CDR3 is 11 amino acids. Trimming left V 10 bases short and J 0 bases short, with 6 bases between. The CDR3 nucleotides read TGTGCCACGGGGACTAACTATGGCTACACCTTC. It codes for CATGTNYGYTF.

This chain links TRBV6-1 with TRBJ2-5, with D unresolved. The germline V and J ends were trimmed by 10 bases and 4 bases, with 16 bases remaining between them. Germline values: CDR1 MNHNS, CDR2 SASEGT. This CDR3 region has 13 residues. CDR3 in DNA: TGTGCCACGAAAGTTAGGTTGTTAGAGACCCAGTACTTC. It specifies CATKVRLLETQYF.